A selection of T cell receptor beta chains follows, all from one sample in a study of blood T cell repertoires in COVID-19. Clones were read by immunoSEQ multiplex PCR, and TCRdb kept only the in-frame ones, dropping some. In the table there are 430,000 or so clones, roughly 88% of which are singletons. The specimen was PBMCs or T cells enriched from blood (not recorded which). These receptors all stem from a woman aged 40 to 50 who had recovered from COVID-19. Both conserved end residues are part of each CDR3. The D gene is left open where the match is weak.

TRBD1 | TRBJ2-1 | TRBV24-1 | 12 | CATSDSGTGQFF | TGTGCCACCAGTGATTCCGGGACAGGGCAGTTCTTC
NA | TRBJ1-1 | TRBV19 | 13 | CASNSQGNTEAFF | TGTGCCAGTAATTCACAGGGGAACACTGAAGCTTTCTTT
NA | TRBJ1-5 | TRBV10-3 | 14 | CATGGGTFNQPQHF | TGTGCCACCGGGGGGGGGACATTTAATCAGCCCCAGCATTTT
TRBD1 | TRBJ1-5 | TRBV6-5 | 13 | CASRDRGGQPQHF | TGTGCCAGCAGGGACAGGGGAGGTCAGCCCCAGCATTTT
TRBD1 | TRBJ1-1 | TRBV7-9 | 16 | CASSFPTGGMNTEAFF | TGTGCCAGCAGCTTTCCGACAGGGGGGATGAACACTGAAGCTTTCTTT
TRBD1 | TRBJ2-7 | TRBV6-5 | 14 | CASTRTGGSYEQYF | TGTGCCAGCACCAGAACAGGGGGTTCCTACGAGCAGTACTTC
NA | TRBJ1-6 | TRBV19 | 14 | CASSITGRNSPLHF | TGTGCCAGTAGTATAACGGGTAGAAATTCACCCCTCCACTTT
NA | TRBJ2-3 | TRBV2 | 15 | CASSEVSTTTDTQYF | TGTGCCAGCAGTGAGGTGTCAACAACCACAGATACGCAGTATTTT
TRBD2 | TRBJ2-3 | TRBV10-3 | 16 | CAITDLGLAGTDTQYF | TGTGCCATCACAGATCTGGGACTAGCGGGGACAGATACGCAGTATTTT
TRBD2 | TRBJ2-7 | TRBV4-1 | 16 | CASSQVGTSGRTEQYF | TGCGCCAGCAGCCAAGTTGGGACTAGCGGGAGGACCGAGCAGTACTTC